These 9 T cell receptor beta chains were all obtained from the same sample, sequenced in a study of blood T cell repertoires in COVID-19. Sequenced by immunoSEQ multiplex PCR; TCRdb stores in-frame clones only, minus some. Counted here are about 94,000 clones, roughly four fifths occurring once; the ten biggest clones make up roughly 6.3%. The sample consisted of peripheral blood. These receptors were collected from a man in his sixties with acute or convalescent COVID-19.

In this sample, this clone turned up once. The rearrangement uses TRBV6-2 or TRBV6-3 and TRBJ2-1; the D is unclear. Germline loops: CDR1 MNHEY, CDR2 SVGEGT. The CDR3 length is 13 residues. V lost 5 bases and J 4 bases, leaving 9 bases between the germline ends. DNA for the CDR3: TGTGCCAGCAGTCTCGTCGGTTACAATGAGCAGTTCTTC. Amino acid sequence: CASSLVGYNEQFF.

This clone was observed once. This chain connects TRBV6-5 to TRBJ1-2, with D uncertain. The CDR3 is made up of 14 amino acids. Germline V gives CDR1 MNHEY, CDR2 SVGAGI. V was clipped by 0 bases and J by 3 bases, with 8 bases between them. Written as DNA, the CDR3 is TGTGCCAGCAGTTACTCGTCGCAGGACTATGGCTACACCTTC. Its translation: CASSYSSQDYGYTF.

The J gene is TRBJ1-4, the V gene TRBV30; D perhaps matches TRBD1 (6 bases). CDR3 length: 13 amino acids. Trimming left V 2 bases short and J 6 bases short, with 10 bases between. The V gene's germline CDR1 is GTSNPN and CDR2 SVGIG (reference sequence). CDR3 bases: TGTGCCTGGAGTTCAGGGGTTTATGAAAAACTGTTTTTT. This gives the protein CAWSSGVYEKLFF.

This chain connects TRBV5-1 to TRBJ1-1; D possibly corresponds to TRBD1 (5 bases). Trimming removed 7 bases at V and 2 bases at J, with 12 bases between. The CDR3 consists of 13 residues. Germline V gives CDR1 SGHRS, CDR2 YFSETQ. CDR3 protein: CASRAGYNTEAFF. The CDR3 nucleotides read TGCGCCAGCCGGGCAGGGTATAACACTGAAGCTTTCTTT.

The V gene is TRBV5-5, the J gene TRBJ1-6; 7 nucleotides match TRBD1. The CDR3 runs 13 residues. The trim removed 4 bases at V and 10 bases at J, leaving 5 bases unmatched. Germline lookup yields CDR1 SGHKS and CDR2 YYEKEE (reference sequence). CDR3 sequence reads: CASSLTGDSPLHF. In DNA, the CDR3 is TGTGCCAGCAGCCTTACAGGGGACTCACCCCTCCACTTT.

The chain carries TRBV7-9 and TRBJ1-1, with D tentatively TRBD1 (6 bases). CDR1 is SEHNR and CDR2 is FQNEAQ in the germline V gene (reference sequence). CDR3 size: 14 residues. V was shortened by 5 bases and J by 0 bases, with 10 bases between the two germline ends. DNA of the CDR3: TGTGCCAGCAGCATAACAGGGATGAACACTGAAGCTTTCTTT. This sequence encodes CASSITGMNTEAFF.

Regarding this clone: This same CDR3 is encoded by further DNA sequences in the sample. This chain's CDR3 is CASSLDRPPLHF. CDR3 nucleotide sequence: TGCGCCAGCAGCTTGGACAGGCCACCCCTCCACTTT. This chain uses TRBV5-1 with TRBJ1-6; tentatively, D is TRBD1 (5 bases). The CDR3 sequence is 12 residues long. The V gene's germline CDR1 is SGHRS and CDR2 YFSETQ. V lost 0 bases to trimming and J lost 11 bases, with 6 bases between them.

This clone was picked up a small number of times. The rearrangement uses TRBV5-1 and TRBJ1-2, with 7 positions matching TRBD1. Trimming removed 0 bases from V and 4 bases from J; junction bases left unmatched: 3. Germline values: CDR1 SGHRS, CDR2 YFSETQ. CDR3 length: 14 residues. The CDR3 sequence: CASSLEGGSYGYTF. CDR3 DNA sequence: TGCGCCAGCAGCTTGGAAGGGGGCAGCTATGGCTACACCTTC. The complete variable domain, with remaining parts taken from reference TRBV5-1 and TRBJ1-2, reads KAGVTQTPRYLIKTRGQQVTLSCSPISGHRSVSWYQQTPGQGLQFLFEYFSETQRNKGNFPGRFSGRQFSNSRSEMNVSTLELGDSALYLCASSLEGGSYGYTFGSGTRLTVV.

The CDR3 loop is CASSLGQGAQGNTIYF. In DNA form, the CDR3 reads TGCGCCAGCAGCTTGGGACAGGGGGCGCAAGGAAACACCATATATTTT. The chain combines TRBV5-1 with TRBJ1-3, with 10 bases that match TRBD1. The CDR3 has 16 residues. Per the germline V gene, CDR1 is SGHRS and CDR2 is YFSETQ. The V gene end was trimmed by 0 bases and the J gene end by 4 bases; junction bases not matched to a gene: 4.